These 28 T cell receptor beta chains were all obtained from the same sample, sequenced in a study of blood T cell repertoires in COVID-19. Profiling relied on immunoSEQ multiplex PCR, and the TCRdb table lists in-frame clones only, not all of them. The sample has fewer than 500,000 clones; about 90% are singletons. The specimen sequenced was PBMCs or T cells enriched from blood (not recorded which). These receptors were collected from a woman between 18 and 29 years old with acute COVID-19.

This sequence joins TRBV30 and TRBJ2-1, with D perhaps TRBD1 (5 bases). Germline V gene sequence: CDR1 GTSNPN, CDR2 SVGIG (reference sequence). Trimming took off 0 bases at V and 7 bases at J, with 13 bases between the two ends. The CDR3 is made up of 14 amino acids. CDR3 nucleotide sequence: TGTGCCTGGAGTGTAGACCAGGGATATAATGAGCAGTTCTTC. Protein product: CAWSVDQGYNEQFF.

The V and J genes are TRBV11-2 and TRBJ2-5, with 10 bases identical to TRBD2. The length of the CDR3 is 15 residues. CDR1 is SGHAT and CDR2 is FQNNGV in the germline V gene. Trimming removed 3 bases from V and 5 bases from J; junction bases left unmatched: 6. CDR3 sequence reads: CASSFKRGGGETQYF. CDR3 coding DNA: TGTGCCAGCAGCTTCAAGCGGGGGGGCGGCGAGACCCAGTACTTC.

This chain uses TRBV6-5 with TRBJ2-1, with D possibly being TRBD2 (6 bases). The germline gives CDR1 MNHEY, CDR2 SVGAGI. The CDR3 covers 16 residues. The germline V and J ends were trimmed by 0 bases and 4 bases, with 13 bases remaining between them. In DNA, the CDR3 is TGTGCCAGCAGTTACTCGCAGGAGCGGGTTTACAATGAGCAGTTCTTC. Protein: CASSYSQERVYNEQFF.

V gene TRBV27 combines with J gene TRBJ1-2; 7 bases fit TRBD1. V was clipped by 2 bases and J by 4 bases; unmatched bases: 4. CDR3 length: 14 residues. Germline V gene sequence: CDR1 MNHEY, CDR2 SMNVEV (reference sequence). Here the CDR3 DNA reads TGTGCCAGCAGTTTAAGGGGGCAGGGCTATGGCTACACCTTC. It codes for CASSLRGQGYGYTF.

CDR3 sequence: CASLQTAISYTF. The CDR3, as DNA: TGTGCCAGCTTACAGACAGCTATTAGCTACACCTTC. This chain joins TRBV12-3 or TRBV12-4 and TRBJ1-2; weak D call: TRBD1 (5 bases). The V end lost 8 bases, the J end lost 9 bases, and 16 bases lay between the germline ends. This CDR3 comprises 12 residues.

V and J are TRBV19 and TRBJ2-3, with a weak D call TRBD2 (5 bases). The germline CDR1 and CDR2 sequences are LNHDA and SQIVND (reference sequence). This CDR3 contains 11 residues. The CDR3 DNA reads as TGTGCAGGGAGTCGGCCAGATACGCAGTATTTT. Encoded protein: CAGSRPDTQYF.

The rearrangement uses TRBV29-1 and TRBJ1-5; D may be TRBD1 (5 bases). The CDR3 consists of 14 residues. The V gene lost 5 bases and the J gene lost 2 bases, with 13 bases spanning the gap. CDR1 and CDR2 (germline): SQVTM, ANQGSEA. The CDR3: CSVTLDNRNQPQHF. As DNA, the CDR3 is TGCAGCGTTACGCTGGACAACCGCAATCAGCCCCAGCATTTT.

The chain has TRBV18 and TRBJ1-3; D gene ambiguous. The CDR3 has 12 residues. Germline assignment: CDR1 KGHSH and CDR2 LQKENI. V gave up 3 bases and J gave up 8 bases, with 8 bases separating them. This CDR3 is CASSPGGDTIYF. The CDR3 DNA is TGTGCCAGCTCACCGGGAGGCGACACCATATATTTT.

A few counts support this clone. The chain joins TRBV28 to TRBJ2-7; the match to TRBD1 covers 8 bases. CDR3 length: 15 residues. The germline gives CDR1 MDHEN, CDR2 SYDVKM. The trim removed 5 bases at V and 5 bases at J, leaving 11 bases unmatched. The CDR3 is CASSPRTGNLNEQYF. CDR3 coding DNA: TGTGCCAGCAGTCCCCGGACAGGGAATCTCAACGAGCAGTACTTC.

The chain joins TRBV3-1 (or the pseudogene TRBV3-2) to TRBJ1-1, with 7 bases identical to TRBD1. Germline V CDR1 and CDR2: LGHDT, YNNKEL (reference sequence). Trimming cost V 5 bases and J 0 bases; bases outside gene matches: 3. The CDR3 spans 14 residues. In nucleotides, the CDR3 is TGTGCCAGCAGCTCCGGGACAGTGAACACTGAAGCTTTCTTT. Translated: CASSSGTVNTEAFF.

V gene TRBV15 combines with J gene TRBJ1-2, with D perhaps TRBD1 (6 bases). This CDR3 has 14 amino acids. CDR1 and CDR2 (germline): LNHNV, YYDKDF (reference sequence). Trimming took 5 bases from V and 6 from J, leaving 16 bases between them. The CDR3 nucleotides read TGTGCCACCAGCTCCCTACAGGGTGGCGATGGCTACACCTTC. This gives the protein CATSSLQGGDGYTF.

V usage is TRBV11-2 and J usage is TRBJ2-7, with a weak D call TRBD1 (5 bases). The germline V gene has CDR1 SGHAT and CDR2 FQNNGV. V lost 1 base, J lost 3 bases, and 13 bases lay in between. The CDR3 has 15 amino acids. The chain's CDR3 is CASSLGRGIIYEQYF. Here the CDR3 DNA reads TGTGCCAGCAGCTTAGGTAGGGGCATCATCTACGAGCAGTACTTC. The full variable domain, rest sourced from reference TRBV11-2 and TRBJ2-7, is EAGVAQSPRYKIIEKRQSVAFWCNPISGHATLYWYQQILGQGPKLLIQFQNNGVVDDSQLPKDRFSAERLKGVDSTLKIQPAKLEDSAVYLCASSLGRGIIYEQYFGPGTRLTVT.

In its sample, this clone was seen a few times. V and J are TRBV7-9 and TRBJ1-2, with D possibly matching TRBD1 (5 bases). The germline CDR1 and CDR2 sequences are SEHNR and FQNEAQ (reference sequence). CDR3 length: 12 amino acids. Trimming pared 5 bases from V and 3 bases from J, leaving 7 bases between. In nucleotides, the CDR3 is TGTGCCAGCAGCGCGACAGACTATGGCTACACCTTC. Translation gives CASSATDYGYTF.

The chain has TRBV9 and TRBJ2-1; D is tentatively TRBD1 or TRBD2 (5 bases each). Germline V lookup: CDR1 SGDLS, CDR2 YYNGEE. The V gene lost 4 bases and the J gene lost 4 bases, with 15 bases spanning the gap. The CDR3 extends over 15 amino acids. CDR3 protein: CASSLDSGVYNEQFF. CDR3 nucleotide sequence: TGTGCCAGCAGCCTAGACAGCGGAGTTTACAATGAGCAGTTCTTC.

This rearrangement joins TRBV6-5 to TRBJ1-1; the D is unclear. Germline loops: CDR1 MNHEY, CDR2 SVGAGI. Trimming cost V 0 bases and J 7 bases, with 6 bases left between them. There are 12 residues in the CDR3. The CDR3, as DNA: TGTGCCAGCAGTTACTCGGGAGGTGAAGCTTTCTTT. Translated: CASSYSGGEAFF.

The J gene is TRBJ2-1, the V gene TRBV4-1; D ambiguous. V dropped 1 base and J dropped 2 bases, with 9 bases sitting between them. Germline lookup yields CDR1 MGHRA and CDR2 YSYEKL. The CDR3 has 15 amino acids. As DNA, the CDR3 is TGCGCCAGCAGCCAAGGTCTAGATCCCTACAATGAGCAGTTCTTC. Translating gives CASSQGLDPYNEQFF.

The chain links TRBV25-1 to TRBJ2-1; TRBD2 agrees at 9 bases. The CDR3 spans 14 residues. Trimming removed 4 bases from V and 6 bases from J; junction bases left unmatched: 4. The germline V gene has CDR1 MGHDK and CDR2 SYGVNS. In DNA, the CDR3 is TGTGCCAGCAGTGTGGGACTAGCAGCCAATGAGCAGTTCTTC. It is translated as CASSVGLAANEQFF. Full variable domain (rest looked up from reference TRBV25-1 and TRBJ2-1): EADIYQTPRYLVIGTGKKITLECSQTMGHDKMYWYQQDPGMELHLIHYSYGVNSTEKGDLSSESTVSRIRTEHFPLTLESARPSHTSQYLCASSVGLAANEQFFGPGTRLTVL.

The rearrangement joins TRBV28 to TRBJ2-7; D not certain. This CDR3 comprises 13 residues. V shed 6 bases and J shed 2 bases, with 11 bases lying between them. In germline, CDR1 is MDHEN, CDR2 SYDVKM. The CDR3 DNA is TGTGCCAGCAGACCCCCGGGTCCCTACGAGCAGTACTTC. Protein: CASRPPGPYEQYF.

The chain employs TRBV2 and TRBJ1-2; TRBD1 is a possible D gene (6 bases). V lost 8 bases and J lost 7, with 11 bases in between. The CDR3 totals 11 residues. Germline values: CDR1 SNHLY, CDR2 FYNNEI. The CDR3 DNA sequence: TGTGCCAGCCGACAGGCCGCTGGCTACACCTTC. Residues: CASRQAAGYTF.

Remarks on this clone: Germline is not matched at one junction end, which may reflect a read error. The rearrangement joins TRBV19 to TRBJ1-1; the match to TRBD1 covers 7 bases. CDR3 length: 14 residues. Germline lookup yields CDR1 LNHDA and CDR2 SQIVND (reference sequence). The CDR3: CASSIQGTVDALIF. CDR3 bases: TGTGCCAGTAGTATACAAGGGACAGTGGACGCGTTGATCTTT.

The chain combines TRBV5-4 with TRBJ2-3; a weak D match, TRBD2 (6 bases). CDR1 is SGHNT and CDR2 is YYREEE in the germline V gene (reference sequence). V was cut by 0 bases and J by 1 base, with 9 bases left in between. CDR3 length equals 15 residues. The chain's CDR3 is CASSLGASGTDTQYF. CDR3 DNA: TGTGCCAGCAGCTTGGGCGCTAGCGGCACAGATACGCAGTATTTT.

The chain recombines TRBV9 with TRBJ2-5; TRBD2 agrees at 7 bases. V lost 4 bases to trimming and J lost 3 bases; unmatched junction nucleotides: 3. The CDR3 has 13 amino acids. Germline V gene sequence: CDR1 SGDLS, CDR2 YYNGEE. The CDR3 spells CASSPGTKETQYF. The CDR3 nucleotides are TGTGCCAGCAGCCCGGGGACTAAAGAGACCCAGTACTTC.

The table lists this clone with a count of one. The chain employs TRBV5-1 and TRBJ2-2; 13 bases align to TRBD2. Per the germline V gene, CDR1 is SGHRS and CDR2 is YFSETQ. J lost 8 bases, V lost 5 bases, and 15 bases had no gene match. This CDR3 has 18 amino acids. Written as DNA, the CDR3 is TGCGCCAGCAGGATTCAAGGACTAGCGGGGGACAGAACAGGGGAGCTGTTTTTT. As protein: CASRIQGLAGDRTGELFF.

The CDR3 loop reads CASSPTGVHNSPLHF. The DNA for the CDR3 is TGTGCCAGCAGCCCCACAGGGGTCCATAATTCACCCCTCCACTTT. The chain joins TRBV5-5 to TRBJ1-6, with 7 bases fitting TRBD1. The CDR3 covers 15 residues. Germline V gives CDR1 SGHKS, CDR2 YYEKEE (reference sequence). The trim removed 4 bases at V and 5 bases at J, leaving 6 bases unmatched.

DNA of the CDR3: TGTGCCAGCAACGGGGGGGCATCCTACAATGAGCAGTTCTTC. Residues: CASNGGASYNEQFF. The chain couples TRBV3-1 (or the pseudogene TRBV3-2) to TRBJ2-1; 8 bases are a match to TRBD2. CDR1 LGHDT and CDR2 YNNKEL come from the germline V gene (reference sequence). This CDR3 is built from 14 residues. V dropped 7 bases and J dropped 1; count of bases not matched to a gene: 3.

V is TRBV18 and J is TRBJ2-7; D is possibly TRBD2 (6 bases). Trimming stripped 1 base from V and 4 bases from J, with 11 bases between. The CDR3 consists of 14 residues. Germline assignment: CDR1 KGHSH and CDR2 LQKENI. The CDR3 sequence is CASSPRGGGYEQYF. The DNA of the CDR3 is TGTGCCAGCTCACCACGGGGCGGAGGGTACGAGCAGTACTTC.

For the CDR3, the DNA is TGTGCCAGCAGCTCCCCGGAGCAGATCAACAATCAGCCCCAGCATTTT. Encoded protein: CASSSPEQINNQPQHF. This chain uses TRBV5-4 with TRBJ1-5; D not certain. The CDR3 totals 16 residues. Trimming shortened V by 3 bases and J by 3 bases, and 16 bases separated the two germline ends. Germline-derived CDR1 and CDR2 are SGHNT and YYREEE (reference sequence).

CDR3 sequence reads: CASSSLGLAGGPDTQYF. As DNA, the CDR3 is TGTGCCAGCAGTTCGTTAGGACTAGCGGGGGGCCCAGATACGCAGTATTTT. This sequence joins TRBV27 and TRBJ2-3; 14 bases are a match to TRBD2. V was clipped by 4 bases and J by 4 bases; unmatched bases: 7. Germline CDR1 and CDR2: MNHEY and SMNVEV (reference sequence). The CDR3 totals 17 residues.